Shown below are 15 T cell receptor beta chains from a single sample sequenced in a study of sequential checkpoint blockade in melanoma. This sample's treatment: randomized to nivolumab then ipilimumab (arm A) or the reverse (arm B). Method: immunoSEQ multiplex PCR; TCRdb's copy keeps in-frame clones and lacks some. The sample records around 10,000 clones, about three quarters being singletons. The sample in question was CD8+ T cells sorted from blood (inferred from file names), obtained from a patient given nivolumab and ipilimumab in sequence. The source is a human donor with melanoma.

V and J are TRBV10-3 and TRBJ2-7; D remains ambiguous. The CDR3 runs to 14 residues. Germline CDR1 is ENHRY and CDR2 is SYGVKD. The V gene lost 0 bases and the J gene lost 3 bases, with 9 bases spanning the gap. CDR3: CAISESGGYYEQYV. CDR3 bases: TGTGCCATCAGTGAGTCTGGCGGTTACTACGAGCAGTACGTC.

The chain is built from TRBV5-4 and TRBJ2-1; D uncertain. V lost 4 bases to trimming and J lost 1 base, with 18 bases between them. This CDR3 has 17 residues. From germline, CDR1 is SGHNT and CDR2 YYREEE (reference sequence). CDR3 protein: CASSPYPLEASYNEQFF. The CDR3 nucleotides read TGTGCCAGCAGCCCTTACCCCCTAGAAGCTTCCTACAATGAGCAGTTCTTC.

This chain links TRBV7-9 with TRBJ1-5; D is perhaps TRBD1 (5 bases). This CDR3 has 14 residues. Trimming stripped 0 bases from V and 7 bases from J, with 10 bases between. CDR1 and CDR2 from the germline V gene are SEHNR and FQNEAQ (reference sequence). CDR3 amino acids: CASSLAGAEQPQHF. The CDR3 DNA is TGTGCCAGCAGCTTAGCAGGGGCAGAACAGCCCCAGCATTTT.

This clone was observed a handful of times. The chain links TRBV6-6 to TRBJ2-1; D unclear. Germline assignment: CDR1 MNHNY and CDR2 SVGAGI (reference sequence). Trimming pared 6 bases from V and 3 bases from J, leaving 12 bases between. There are 14 residues in the CDR3. The CDR3 loop reads CASSPGLVYNEQFF. In nucleotides, the CDR3 is TGTGCCAGCAGCCCCGGTTTGGTCTACAATGAGCAGTTCTTC.

The rearrangement uses TRBV9 and TRBJ1-1; no clear D gene. V lost 0 bases and J 2 bases, leaving 2 bases between the germline ends. Germline V gives CDR1 SGDLS, CDR2 YYNGEE. CDR3 length: 12 residues. In nucleotides, the CDR3 is TGTGCCAGCAGCGTAGTAAACACTGAAGCTTTCTTT. Its protein is CASSVVNTEAFF.

V usage is TRBV6-5 and J usage is TRBJ1-1; no definite D call. Between the trimmed V and J ends, which lost 6 bases and 1 base, there was a span of 6 bases. CDR1 and CDR2 from the germline V gene are MNHEY and SVGAGI. The CDR3 is made up of 12 amino acids. The CDR3 loop reads CASRAGNTEAFF. DNA for the CDR3: TGTGCCAGCAGAGCCGGGAACACTGAAGCTTTCTTT.

The chain carries TRBV4-1 and TRBJ1-5, with D uncertain. Germline CDR1 MGHRA, CDR2 YSYEKL. Trimming removed 4 bases from V and 2 bases from J, with 6 bases in between. This CDR3 comprises 13 residues. The DNA for the CDR3 is TGCGCCAGCAGCCTGAGAGGCAATCAGCCCCAGCATTTT. It is translated as CASSLRGNQPQHF.

This chain joins TRBV30 and TRBJ1-4, with D unresolved. This CDR3 has 12 amino acids. The germline gives CDR1 GTSNPN, CDR2 SVGIG (reference sequence). V shed 3 bases and J shed 4 bases, with 6 bases lying between them. The CDR3 here is CAWSPFNEKLFF. The CDR3 nucleotides read TGTGCCTGGAGCCCCTTTAATGAAAAACTGTTTTTT.

About this clone itself: A read error may account for a junction end that differs from germline. The chain carries TRBV5-1 and TRBJ2-7; 9 nucleotides match TRBD1. Per the germline V gene, CDR1 is SGHRS and CDR2 is YFSETQ. This CDR3 is 13 amino acids long. The CDR3 reads CASSLGTGTEQYF. As DNA, the CDR3 is TGCGCCAGCAGTTTGGGGACAGGGACCGAGCAGTACTTC. Based on the CDR3 plus reference TRBV5-1 and TRBJ2-7, the full variable domain is KAGVTQTPRYLIKTRGQQVTLSCSPISGHRSVSWYQQTPGQGLQFLFEYFSETQRNKGNFPGRFSGRQFSNSRSEMNVSTLELGDSALYLCASSLGTGTEQYFGPGTRLTVT.

This clone rates as medium-sized. This chain uses TRBV6-4 with TRBJ2-7; 9 bases are shared with TRBD1. The CDR3 sequence is 11 residues long. V lost 9 bases to trimming and J lost 5 bases; unmatched junction nucleotides: 2. CDR1 MRHNA and CDR2 SNTAGT come from the germline V gene. DNA for the CDR3: TGTGCCAGGGGACAGGGCGACGAGCAGTACGTC. Its translation: CARGQGDEQYV.

J is TRBJ2-3 and V is TRBV6-1, with 9 bases that match TRBD2. This CDR3 is 15 amino acids long. V dropped 6 bases and J dropped 2; count of bases not matched to a gene: 6. CDR1 is MNHNS, CDR2 SASEGT, per germline. In DNA, the CDR3 is TGTGCCAGCAGCCGACTAGCGGATCTCACAGATACGCAGTATTTT. Translated, it gives CASSRLADLTDTQYF.

This clone counts as medium-sized. The chain employs TRBV6-4 and TRBJ1-1; D might be TRBD1 (5 bases). Germline-derived CDR1 and CDR2 are MRHNA and SNTAGT. Trimming took off 2 bases at V and 4 bases at J, with 11 bases between the two ends. This CDR3 region has 14 residues. The CDR3 DNA sequence: TGTGCCAGCAGTGACGGGGGGGAAGGCACTGAAGCTTTCTTT. It is translated as CASSDGGEGTEAFF.

V and J are TRBV7-6 and TRBJ2-5; TRBD1 matches 7 bases. V shed 1 base, J shed 14 bases, and the junction held 7 bases outside the gene matches. There are 12 residues in the CDR3. Germline CDR1 reads SGHVS; CDR2 reads FNYEAQ. CDR3 amino acids: CASSLDGDSPYF. CDR3 in DNA: TGTGCCAGCAGCTTAGATGGGGACAGCCCCTACTTC.

The chain employs TRBV4-2 and TRBJ2-5; 11 bases are shared with TRBD2. The CDR3 extends over 16 amino acids. Germline V gene lookup returns CDR1 LGHNA and CDR2 YNFKEQ. Unmatched junction bases numbered 5, after V lost 0 bases and J lost 5 bases. CDR3 in amino acids: CASSQDSGGAVETQYF. The CDR3 bases are TGTGCCAGCAGCCAAGATAGCGGGGGGGCAGTGGAGACCCAGTACTTC.

CDR3 region: CAISEKGTGGWTGELFF. CDR3 nucleotides: TGTGCCATCAGTGAGAAGGGGACAGGGGGATGGACCGGGGAGCTGTTTTTT. The chain is built from TRBV10-3 and TRBJ2-2; 11 nucleotides line up with TRBD1. The CDR3 is made up of 17 amino acids. J gave up 5 bases and V 2 bases, and 7 bases lay outside the gene matches. The germline V gene encodes CDR1 ENHRY and CDR2 SYGVKD.